Given below is one TCR beta chain in context. Its antigen is undetermined. Donors were nominally healthy when sampled, though unrecorded immune exposures were likely. These data belong to a study of cytomegalovirus exposure and HLA in healthy donors. Primers included in the PCR were 60 Vbeta and 13 Jbeta primers. Here immunoSEQ multiplex PCR was the method, and the copy in TCRdb shows in-frame clones only, minus some. The table lists 100,000 to 150,000 clones, under 85% of them singletons. V dropped 0 bases and J dropped 2 bases, with 13 bases sitting between them. CDR1 is SGHNT and CDR2 is YENEEA in the germline V gene. The CDR3 runs to 16 residues. Whole-study findings and limits: An analysis done earlier found most TCR beta V segments productive about 87% or about 30% of the time.

The receptor was derived from a woman aged 50 to 60 in good health and CMV-seropositive. Sequenced sample: PBMCs. The rearrangement joins TRBV11-3 to TRBJ1-2; D is uncertain. The CDR3 DNA follows: TGTGCCAGCAGCTTAGATAGTGCCGGGAGGAACTATGGCTACACCTTC. Its translation is CASSLDSAGRNYGYTF.